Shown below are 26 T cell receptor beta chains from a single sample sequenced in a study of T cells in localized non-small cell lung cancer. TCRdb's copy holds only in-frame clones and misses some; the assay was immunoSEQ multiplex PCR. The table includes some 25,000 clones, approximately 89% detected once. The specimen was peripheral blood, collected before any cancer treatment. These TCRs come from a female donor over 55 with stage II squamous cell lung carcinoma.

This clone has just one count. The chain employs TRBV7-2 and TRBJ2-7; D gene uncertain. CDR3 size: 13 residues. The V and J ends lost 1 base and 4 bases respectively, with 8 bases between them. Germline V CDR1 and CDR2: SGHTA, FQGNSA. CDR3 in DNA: TGTGCCAGCAGCTTAGAAGCTGAATACGAGCAGTACTTC. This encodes CASSLEAEYEQYF.

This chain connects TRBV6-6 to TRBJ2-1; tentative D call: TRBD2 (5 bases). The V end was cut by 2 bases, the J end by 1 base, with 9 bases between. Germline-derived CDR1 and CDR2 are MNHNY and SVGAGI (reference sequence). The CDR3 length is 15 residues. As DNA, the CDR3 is TGTGCCAGCAGTTACGCGGGTGGGTCCTACAATGAGCAGTTCTTC. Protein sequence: CASSYAGGSYNEQFF.

The chain's CDR3 is CASSLTGVNSPLHF. The CDR3 DNA is TGTGCCAGCAGCTTGACAGGGGTGAATTCACCCCTCCACTTT. This chain connects TRBV5-8 to TRBJ1-6, with 7 bases identical to TRBD1. The junction had 2 bases not matched to a gene; V was cut back by 1 base and J by 7 bases. Germline V gene sequence: CDR1 SGHTS, CDR2 YDEGEE. CDR3 length: 14 residues.

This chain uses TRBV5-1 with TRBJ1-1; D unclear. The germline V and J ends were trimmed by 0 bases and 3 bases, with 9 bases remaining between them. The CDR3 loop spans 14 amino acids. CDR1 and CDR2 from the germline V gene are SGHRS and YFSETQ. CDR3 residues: CASSLVRQDTEAFF. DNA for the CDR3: TGCGCCAGCAGCTTGGTTCGGCAGGACACTGAAGCTTTCTTT.

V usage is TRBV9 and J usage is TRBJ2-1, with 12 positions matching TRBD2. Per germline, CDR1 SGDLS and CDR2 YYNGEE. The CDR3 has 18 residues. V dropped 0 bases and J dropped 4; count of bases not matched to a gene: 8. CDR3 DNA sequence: TGTGCCAGCAGCGTAGCTACTAGCGGGAGGCCGGGTTACAATGAGCAGTTCTTC. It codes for CASSVATSGRPGYNEQFF.

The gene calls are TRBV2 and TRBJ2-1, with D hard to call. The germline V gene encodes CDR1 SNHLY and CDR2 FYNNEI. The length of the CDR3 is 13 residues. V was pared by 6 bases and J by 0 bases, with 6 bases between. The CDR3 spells CASSANSYNEQFF. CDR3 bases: TGTGCCAGCAGCGCCAACTCCTACAATGAGCAGTTCTTC.

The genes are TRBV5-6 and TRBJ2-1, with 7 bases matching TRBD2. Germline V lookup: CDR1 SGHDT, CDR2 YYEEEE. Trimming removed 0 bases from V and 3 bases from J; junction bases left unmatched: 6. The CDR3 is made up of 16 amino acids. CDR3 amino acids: CASSLAAGRHYNEQFF. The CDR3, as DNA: TGTGCCAGCAGCTTGGCCGCCGGGAGGCACTACAATGAGCAGTTCTTC.

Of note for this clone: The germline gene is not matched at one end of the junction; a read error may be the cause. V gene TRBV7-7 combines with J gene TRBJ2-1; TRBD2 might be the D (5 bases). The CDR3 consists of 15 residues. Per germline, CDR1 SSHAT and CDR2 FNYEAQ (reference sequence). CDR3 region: CASSLGVGTYNEQFF. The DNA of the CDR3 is TGTGCTAGCAGCCTCGGGGTAGGGACCTACAATGAGCAGTTCTTC.

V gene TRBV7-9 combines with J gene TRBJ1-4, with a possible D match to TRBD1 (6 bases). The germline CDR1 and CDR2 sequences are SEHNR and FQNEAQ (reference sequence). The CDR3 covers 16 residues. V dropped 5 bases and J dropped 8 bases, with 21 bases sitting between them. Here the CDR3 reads CASSLYSAGVGEKLFF. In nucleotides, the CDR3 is TGTGCCAGCAGCCTCTACTCGGCAGGGGTGGGGGAAAAACTGTTTTTT. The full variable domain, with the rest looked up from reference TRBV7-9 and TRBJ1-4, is DTGVSQNPRHKITKRGQNVTFRCDPISEHNRLYWYRQTLGQGPEFLTYFQNEAQLEKSRLLSDRFSAERPKGSFSTLEIQRTEQGDSAMYLCASSLYSAGVGEKLFFGSGTQLSVL.

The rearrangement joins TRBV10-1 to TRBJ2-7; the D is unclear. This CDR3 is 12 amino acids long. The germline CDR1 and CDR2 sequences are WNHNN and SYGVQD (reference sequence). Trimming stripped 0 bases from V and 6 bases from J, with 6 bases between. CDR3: CASSESTLEQYF. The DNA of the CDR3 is TGCGCCAGCAGTGAGTCGACTCTCGAGCAGTACTTC.

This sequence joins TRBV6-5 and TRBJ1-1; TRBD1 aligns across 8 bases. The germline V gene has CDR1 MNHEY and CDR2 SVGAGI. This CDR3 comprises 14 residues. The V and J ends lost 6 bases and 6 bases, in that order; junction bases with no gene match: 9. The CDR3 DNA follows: TGTGCCAGCAGCCGGCTCGACAGGGGCGCTGAAGCTTTCTTT. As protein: CASSRLDRGAEAFF.

The CDR3 loop reads CASSLVLAGAHEQFF. CDR3 DNA: TGTGCCAGCAGCTTAGTCCTAGCGGGGGCCCATGAGCAGTTCTTC. The chain employs TRBV11-2 and TRBJ2-1; 10 nucleotides line up with TRBD2. This CDR3 spans 15 amino acids. Trimming removed 1 base from V and 8 bases from J; junction bases left unmatched: 5. Germline V gene sequence: CDR1 SGHAT, CDR2 FQNNGV.

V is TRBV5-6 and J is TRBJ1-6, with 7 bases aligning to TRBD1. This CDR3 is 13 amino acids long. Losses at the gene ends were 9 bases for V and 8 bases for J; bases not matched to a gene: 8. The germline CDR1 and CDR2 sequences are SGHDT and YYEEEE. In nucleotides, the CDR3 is TGTGCCACTTCGACAGGGCGCCATTCACCCCTCCACTTT. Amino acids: CATSTGRHSPLHF.

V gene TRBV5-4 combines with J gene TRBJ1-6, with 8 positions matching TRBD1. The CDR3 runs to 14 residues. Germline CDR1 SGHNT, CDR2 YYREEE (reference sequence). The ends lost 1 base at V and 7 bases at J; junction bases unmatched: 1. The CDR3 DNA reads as TGTGCCAGCAGCTTGAGGACAGGGAATTCACCCCTCCACTTT. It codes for CASSLRTGNSPLHF.

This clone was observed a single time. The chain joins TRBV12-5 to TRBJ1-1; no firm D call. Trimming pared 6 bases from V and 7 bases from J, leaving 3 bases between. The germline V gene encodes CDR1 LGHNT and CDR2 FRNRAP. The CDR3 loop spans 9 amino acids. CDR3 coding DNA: TGTGCTAGTGGGCTTGAAGCTTTCTTT. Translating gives CASGLEAFF.

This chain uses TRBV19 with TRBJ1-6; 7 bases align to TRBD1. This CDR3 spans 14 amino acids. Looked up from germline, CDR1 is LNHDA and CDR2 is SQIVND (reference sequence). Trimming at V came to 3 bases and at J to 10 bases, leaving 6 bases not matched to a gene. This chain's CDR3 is CASSIQTGRSPLHF. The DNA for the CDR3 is TGTGCCAGTAGTATCCAGACAGGGAGATCACCCCTCCACTTT.

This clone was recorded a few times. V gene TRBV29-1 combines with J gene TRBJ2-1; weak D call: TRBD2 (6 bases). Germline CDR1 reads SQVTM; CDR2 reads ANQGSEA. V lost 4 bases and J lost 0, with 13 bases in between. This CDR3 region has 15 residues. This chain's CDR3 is CSVAVSGSSYNEQFF. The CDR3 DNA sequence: TGCAGCGTTGCGGTTAGCGGTAGCTCCTACAATGAGCAGTTCTTC.

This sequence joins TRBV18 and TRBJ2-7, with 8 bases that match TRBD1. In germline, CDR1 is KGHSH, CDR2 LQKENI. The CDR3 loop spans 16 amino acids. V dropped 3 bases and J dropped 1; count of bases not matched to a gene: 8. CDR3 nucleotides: TGTGCCAGCTCACCGCGCCAAGGACAGGGTTCCTACGAGCAGTACTTC. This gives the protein CASSPRQGQGSYEQYF. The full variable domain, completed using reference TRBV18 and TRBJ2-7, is NAGVMQNPRHLVRRRGQEARLRCSPMKGHSHVYWYRQLPEEGLKFMVYLQKENIIDESGMPKERFSAEFPKEGPSILRIQQVVRGDSAAYFCASSPRQGQGSYEQYFGPGTRLTVT.

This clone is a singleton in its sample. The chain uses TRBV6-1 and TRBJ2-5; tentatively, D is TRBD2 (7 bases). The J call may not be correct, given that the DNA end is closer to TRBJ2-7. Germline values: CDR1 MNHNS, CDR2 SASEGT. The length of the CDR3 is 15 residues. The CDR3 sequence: CATLKGGEAPYEQYF. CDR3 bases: TGTGCCACCTTAAAGGGGGGGGAAGCGCCCTACGAGCAGTACTTC.

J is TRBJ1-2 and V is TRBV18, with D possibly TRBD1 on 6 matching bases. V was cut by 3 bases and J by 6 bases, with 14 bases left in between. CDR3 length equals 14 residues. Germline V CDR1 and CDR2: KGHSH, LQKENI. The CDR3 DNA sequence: TGTGCCAGCTCACCGCAGACAGGTTTCGATGGCTACACCTTC. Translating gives CASSPQTGFDGYTF.

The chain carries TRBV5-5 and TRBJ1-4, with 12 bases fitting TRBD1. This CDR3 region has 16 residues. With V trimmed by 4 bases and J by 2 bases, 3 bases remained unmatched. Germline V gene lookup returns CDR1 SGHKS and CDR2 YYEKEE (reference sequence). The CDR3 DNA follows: TGTGCCAGCAGCCGGGGACAGGGGGCCACTAATGAAAAACTGTTTTTT. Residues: CASSRGQGATNEKLFF.

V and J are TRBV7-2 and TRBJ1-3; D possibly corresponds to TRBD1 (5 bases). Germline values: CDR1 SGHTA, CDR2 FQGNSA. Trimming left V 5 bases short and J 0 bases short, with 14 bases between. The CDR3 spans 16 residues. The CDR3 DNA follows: TGTGCCAGCAGCCCACCGGGGGACCGCTCTGGAAACACCATATATTTT. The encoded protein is CASSPPGDRSGNTIYF.

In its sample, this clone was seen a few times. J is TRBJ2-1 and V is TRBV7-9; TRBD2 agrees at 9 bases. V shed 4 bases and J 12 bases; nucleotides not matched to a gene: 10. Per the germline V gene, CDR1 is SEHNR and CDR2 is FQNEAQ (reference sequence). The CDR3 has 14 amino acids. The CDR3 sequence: CASSWPAGGFWQFF. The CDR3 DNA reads TGTGCCAGCAGCTGGCCAGCGGGAGGTTTCTGGCAGTTCTTC.

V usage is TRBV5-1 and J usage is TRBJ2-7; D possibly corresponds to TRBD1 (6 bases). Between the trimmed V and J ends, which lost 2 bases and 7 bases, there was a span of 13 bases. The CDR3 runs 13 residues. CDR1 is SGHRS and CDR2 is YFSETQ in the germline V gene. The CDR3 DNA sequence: TGCGCCAGCAGCTTAGGGGGATTTGGGGAGCAGTACTTC. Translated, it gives CASSLGGFGEQYF.

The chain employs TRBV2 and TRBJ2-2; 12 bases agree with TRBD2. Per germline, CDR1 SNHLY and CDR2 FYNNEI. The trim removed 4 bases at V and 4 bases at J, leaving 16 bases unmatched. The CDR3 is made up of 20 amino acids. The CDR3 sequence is CASSVGLAGSGRVGTGELFF. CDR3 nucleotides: TGTGCCAGCAGTGTCGGACTAGCGGGAAGCGGAAGGGTGGGCACCGGGGAGCTGTTTTTT.

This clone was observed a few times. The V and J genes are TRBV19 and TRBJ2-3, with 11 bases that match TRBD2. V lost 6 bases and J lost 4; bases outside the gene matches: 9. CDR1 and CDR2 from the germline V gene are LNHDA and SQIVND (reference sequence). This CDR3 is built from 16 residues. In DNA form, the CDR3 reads TGTGCCAGTAGGGTCTTAGCGGGAGGGGGGGCAGATACGCAGTATTTT. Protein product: CASRVLAGGGADTQYF.